This TCR beta chain was sequenced for a study of low-dose radiotherapy and immunotherapy resistance in tumors. About the study: It was 1 Gy per fraction every two weeks that Cohort 2 received, adding up to 13 Gy over 26 weeks. The regimen for patients comprised intravenous nivolumab 240 mg every two weeks plus intravenous ipilimumab 1 mg/kg every six weeks.

TRAV and TRBV primers primed cDNA for both TCRalpha and TCRbeta. TCRs were put through roughly 20 PCR cycles of amplification with Phusion. A constant-region primer and the V-primer adapter served as the primer pair. Following isolation, mRNA was amplified via in vitro transcription. TCRdb re-called the reads through MiXCR, storing one row per CDR3 protein. The sample lists 59,000 or so distinct CDR3 sequences; 26% were seen once. This clonotype was detected ten times or more. Indicated time point: before trial treatment. It was nivolumab, ipilimumab, aspirin, low-dose cyclophosphamide and low-dose radiotherapy that donors received. The CDR3 is 14 residues long. The V and J ends lost 5 bases and 8 bases respectively, with 16 bases between them. The germline CDR1 and CDR2 sequences are SGHAT and FQNNGV.

This TCR came from a male donor with rectosigmoid adenocarcinoma. This sequence joins TRBV11-2 and TRBJ2-1, with D tentatively TRBD1 or TRBD2 (5 bases each). Sequenced here: PBMCs, sampled before treatment. In DNA, the CDR3 is TGTGCCAGCAGCCTGCAGGGACCCTGGGATGAGCAGTTCTTC. Translating gives CASSLQGPWDEQFF.